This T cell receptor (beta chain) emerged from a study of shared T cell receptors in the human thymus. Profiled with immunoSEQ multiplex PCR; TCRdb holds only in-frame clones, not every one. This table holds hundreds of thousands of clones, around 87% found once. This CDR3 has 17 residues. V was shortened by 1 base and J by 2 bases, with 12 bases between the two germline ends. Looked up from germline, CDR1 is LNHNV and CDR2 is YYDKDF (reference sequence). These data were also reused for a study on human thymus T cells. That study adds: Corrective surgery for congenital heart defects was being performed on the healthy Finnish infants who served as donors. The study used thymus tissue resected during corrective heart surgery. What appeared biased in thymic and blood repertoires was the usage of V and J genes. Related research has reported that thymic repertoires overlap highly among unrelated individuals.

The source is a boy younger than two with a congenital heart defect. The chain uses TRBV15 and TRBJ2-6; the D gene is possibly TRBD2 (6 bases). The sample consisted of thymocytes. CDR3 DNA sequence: TGTGCCACCAGCAGAGCTTCGGACTACCCTGGGGCCAACGTCCTGACTTTC. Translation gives CATSRASDYPGANVLTF.